Each of the 12 T cell receptor beta chains below was sequenced from the same sample in a study of T cells in Graves' hyperthyroidism and ophthalmopathy (dated by TCRdb to between 2018 and 2021). Library preparation used multiplex PCR. Sequencing was carried out with an Illumina HiSeq 2000. Amplification of TCR beta CDR3 regions was carried out from RNA transcripts. The TCR CDR3 was subjected to a first round of RT-PCR using the HTBI primer set and the Qiagen OneStep RT-PCR kit. The public reads were run again by TCRdb, first through fastp at Q25 and then through MiXCR, and only productive beta chains were kept. A single entry per CDR3 protein holds the most common genes and DNA from its merged rows. The sample table records under 400,000 distinct CDR3 sequences; roughly 14% of these occur just once. About 10% of the sample comes from the top ten. Sequenced sample: blood. Receptors originate from a woman between 55 and 75 years old with Graves' hyperthyroidism.

J is TRBJ2-1 and V is TRBV12-3 or TRBV12-4; the match to TRBD2 covers 14 bases. The CDR3 extends over 15 amino acids. Trimming removed 6 bases from V and 9 bases from J; junction bases left unmatched: 7. The CDR3 nucleotides read TGTGCCAGCAGCCGGGGGACTAGCGGGAGCGGTGAGCAGTTCTTC. As protein: CASSRGTSGSGEQFF.

There are many counts of this clonotype. This chain uses TRBV10-1 with TRBJ1-1; TRBD1 aligns across 8 bases. V was clipped by 6 bases and J by 1 base; unmatched bases: 4. The CDR3 has 14 amino acids. Germline V gene data show CDR1 as WNHNN and CDR2 as SYGVQD (reference sequence). CDR3 sequence (DNA): TGCGCCAGCAGAGGACAGGGAGGGAACACTGAAGCTTTCTTT. This codes for CASRGQGGNTEAFF.

In its sample, this clonotype was seen a few times. The V and J genes are TRBV15 and TRBJ2-5, with D unclear. Trimming took 0 bases from V and 2 from J, leaving 7 bases between them. In germline, CDR1 is LNHNV, CDR2 YYDKDF (reference sequence). The CDR3 sequence is 14 residues long. CDR3 bases: TGTGCCACCAGCAGAGATACAGCTCAAGAGACCCAGTACTTC. It codes for CATSRDTAQETQYF.

The genes are TRBV6-6 and TRBJ1-5, with a possible D match to TRBD1 (5 bases). Between the trimmed V and J ends, which lost 2 bases and 6 bases, there was a span of 11 bases. The CDR3 is made up of 14 amino acids. Germline loops: CDR1 MNHNY, CDR2 SVGAGI (reference sequence). The CDR3 is CASSYGTSTQPQHF. The CDR3 DNA sequence: TGTGCCAGCAGTTACGGGACCTCTACTCAGCCCCAGCATTTT.

The chain couples TRBV5-6 to TRBJ2-7; 11 nucleotides align to TRBD2. Unmatched junction bases numbered 14, after V lost 0 bases and J lost 0 bases. The CDR3 totals 20 residues. Germline CDR1 SGHDT, CDR2 YYEEEE. The CDR3 DNA sequence: TGTGCCAGCAGCTTGGGGACTAGCGGGCCGTATTCACTTAGCTCCTACGAGCAGTACTTC. Translation: CASSLGTSGPYSLSSYEQYF.

The chain has TRBV6-2 or TRBV6-3 and TRBJ1-5; the match to TRBD1 covers 7 bases. There are 18 residues in the CDR3. Losses at the gene ends were 7 bases for V and 0 bases for J; bases not matched to a gene: 15. Germline V CDR1 and CDR2: MNHEY, SVGEGT. The CDR3 region is CASTSPRKGQYSNQPQHF. For the CDR3, the DNA is TGTGCCAGCACTTCCCCCCGCAAGGGACAGTATAGCAATCAGCCCCAGCATTTT.

This clonotype has only a few counts. The chain uses TRBV4-1 and TRBJ2-5; TRBD2 matches 12 bases. V was pared by 3 bases and J by 5 bases, with 10 bases of the junction left unmatched. The CDR3 consists of 17 residues. The V gene's germline CDR1 is MGHRA and CDR2 YSYEKL. CDR3 nucleotides: TGCGCCAGCAGCCAGAGGGTCCGACTAGCGGGAGCTGAGACCCAGTACTTC. Amino acids: CASSQRVRLAGAETQYF.

This clonotype was seen only a few times. The chain carries TRBV10-3 and TRBJ1-5; a possible D gene is TRBD1 (5 bases). The CDR3 is made up of 13 amino acids. The germline V gene has CDR1 ENHRY and CDR2 SYGVKD. Trimming took 8 bases from V and 5 from J, leaving 13 bases between them. CDR3 DNA: TGTGCCATCTCATCACAGGATGATCAGCCCCAGCATTTT. Encoded protein: CAISSQDDQPQHF.

This clonotype was seen a handful of times. This chain joins TRBV5-1 and TRBJ1-1; no clear D gene. The CDR3 runs to 15 residues. The germline CDR1 and CDR2 sequences are SGHRS and YFSETQ. Trimming stripped 0 bases from V and 5 bases from J, with 14 bases between. The CDR3 protein is CASSLEQTVRTEAFF. The CDR3 coding sequence is TGCGCCAGCAGCTTGGAACAGACCGTGAGGACTGAAGCTTTCTTT.

This clonotype was observed a few times. CDR3 sequence: CASGRGSSYNSPLHF. DNA for the CDR3: TGCGCCAGCGGTCGGGGGAGCTCCTATAATTCACCCCTCCACTTT. The V and J genes are TRBV4-1 and TRBJ1-6; possible D gene TRBD1, 5 bases. The CDR3 runs to 15 residues. Per the germline V gene, CDR1 is MGHRA and CDR2 is YSYEKL. Trimming removed 8 bases at V and 0 bases at J, with 11 bases between.

This clonotype was counted at least ten times. The chain is built from TRBV3-1 and TRBJ2-7; weak D call: TRBD1 (5 bases). The germline V gene encodes CDR1 LGHDT and CDR2 YNNKEL (reference sequence). This CDR3 contains 12 residues. Trimming stripped 4 bases from V and 4 bases from J, with 8 bases between. Written as DNA, the CDR3 is TGTGCCAGCAGCCGCACAGGTTACGAGCAGTACTTC. Protein: CASSRTGYEQYF.

This clonotype has ten or more counts. This chain joins TRBV6-1 and TRBJ2-7; no clear D. Between the trimmed V and J ends, which lost 7 bases and 2 bases, there was a span of 12 bases. The germline V gene has CDR1 MNHNS and CDR2 SASEGT. This CDR3 is 13 amino acids long. The CDR3 sequence: CASKNDRTYEQYF. The CDR3 DNA follows: TGTGCCAGCAAAAACGACCGAACCTACGAGCAGTACTTC.